This TCR beta chain was sequenced during a study of long-term antiretroviral therapy in people with HIV. Study-level findings and limits: The range of CDR3 lengths in HIV repertoires proved narrower than that found in controls. Following ART, diversity rose but still fell short of transplant donor controls.

Survey-level resolution applied to immunoSEQ assay v3.0. Sequenced by immunoSEQ multiplex PCR; TCRdb stores in-frame clones only, minus some. The repertoire holds fewer than 40,000 clones, with about 80% as singletons. Regarding this clone: The antigen remains unidentified.

CDR3 length equals 14 residues. J lost 6 bases, V lost 7 bases, and 7 bases had no gene match. Germline V gene lookup returns CDR1 LNHDA and CDR2 SQIVND (reference sequence). This chain joins TRBV19 and TRBJ2-3; 10 bases agree with TRBD2. This TCR was recovered from a young man with HIV. The specimen comprised unsorted PBMCs, sampled 3.4 years after starting antiretroviral therapy. This CDR3 reads CASKEREGLDTQYF. In DNA, the CDR3 is TGTGCCAGTAAGGAGCGGGAGGGGTTGGATACGCAGTATTTT. Using reference TRBV19 and TRBJ2-3 for the parts outside the CDR3, the full variable domain is DGGITQSPKYLFRKEGQNVTLSCEQNLNHDAMYWYRQDPGQGLRLIYYSQIVNDFQKGDIAEGYSVSREKKESFPLTVTSAQKNPTAFYLCASKEREGLDTQYFGPGTRLTVL.